This T cell receptor (beta chain) came from a study of identical twins (dated by TCRdb to 2015 to 2016). Regarding the research as a whole: To test whether fetal clonotypes persist, this study deep-sequenced TCR alpha and beta repertoires from monozygotic twins, from unrelated adults of various ages, and from cord blood. Replicate twin experiments were performed at different times using different library preparation protocols to rule out contamination. The study at large found these results: Zero-insertion analyses could be partly confounded by invariant T cells such as MAIT and iNKT, though diverse VJ usage argued against such confounding for most clonotypes. Out-of-frame TCR alpha sharing in monozygotic twins was systematically underestimated by recombination models, whereas sharing between unrelated individuals was in agreement with the recombination models. Fewer insertions were carried by abundant cord blood beta clonotypes; a weaker similar trend was observed in young adult naive repertoires, while no such trend was observed in memory repertoires. Because the same donors could not be followed over many years, the conclusions depended on cross-sectional statistical analysis. Out-of-frame TCR alpha sequences shared between twins showed an excess of low generation-probability sequences compared with coincidental sharing between unrelated individuals. The excess sharing between twins in beta out-of-frame sequences was weaker because fewer shared sequences reduced the signal-to-noise ratio.

Every donor was a healthy Caucasian. Three pairs of female monozygotic twins, all aged roughly 18 to 30 years, made up the twin cohort. CD4+ and CD8+ T cell populations were isolated with positive isolation kits from Invitrogen. The library was generated by 5' RACE. TCRdb names Illumina HiSeq 2000 as the instrument used. Template switching introduced a universal primer binding site; the final cDNA contained a unique molecular identifier, enabling accurate counting of TCR cDNA molecules. Specific primers in the conserved constant-segment region were used to synthesize first-strand cDNA for the TCR alpha and beta chains. To control for contamination, every cDNA library was double barcoded, receiving both a SMART-Mk sample barcode and Illumina barcodes. TruSeq adapter sequences along with Illumina sample barcodes were introduced in two successive PCR steps. TCR alpha and beta cDNA libraries were sequenced on the Illumina HiSeq platform with custom primers. The study's processing was this. MiGEC was used to process raw reads and extract unique molecular identifiers, and MiXCR was used to find CDR3 positions. For each individual, recombination models were inferred using an EM algorithm with the repgenHMM and IGoR tools. The tcR package in R was used for shared clonotype analysis, with sharing normalized by the product of cloneset sizes. To study raw recombination without the effects of thymic and clonal selection, out-of-frame nonproductive sequences were analyzed. In-frame beta chains were kept once TCRdb had trimmed the public reads at Q25 with fastp and called clones with MiXCR. Identical CDR3 protein sequences are pooled into one entry, listed with their most common genes and DNA. The V and J calls and clone size come from TCRdb's table, not from the authors' own analysis. Present in this sample are about 480,000 distinct CDR3 sequences, about 14% of which were seen just once. About 0.52% of the sample rests with the top ten.

This clonotype was picked up many times. Its antigen is not yet known. One base away there is no much larger clone; base qualities are not given. For CDR1 and CDR2, the germline V gene (reference sequence) lists MNHEY and SMNVEV. There are 18 amino acids in the CDR3, from cysteine to phenylalanine inclusive. Solely the CDR3 DNA is kept, with 54 bases framed from the first base. For this chain, trimming is 5 bases at the V end and 3 bases at the J end, and the number of junction bases without a gene match is 9. This sample was also put to use in a study of yellow fever vaccine responses in identical twins. In that second paper, the authors write: According to the authors, the vaccine-induced T cell response in identical twins seemed to be partly convergent and partly specific to each individual. In the study, vaccine-responding T cell clones were precisely tracked in identical twins.

The receptor chain draws on TRBV27 and TRBJ2-3; 15 of the junction bases match TRBD2. This TCR was sampled from a woman aged 18-35 years in good health. The sequenced material came from CD4+ T cells sorted from blood. The CDR3 here reads CASSPGLAGGMGTDTQYF. Read as DNA, the sequence is TGTGCCAGCAGTCCCGGACTAGCGGGGGGGATGGGTACAGATACGCAGTATTTT.